Shown below are 11 T cell receptor beta chains from a single sample sequenced in a study of T-cell memory formation after mild COVID-19. TCRdb passed the 5' RACE reads through MiXCR, listing each CDR3 protein once. The sample yields 400,000 to 550,000 distinct CDR3 sequences, 20% to 25% seen once. The sequenced sample consisted of PBMCs or a T cell subset sorted from them (not recorded which). The receptors shown here come from an adult woman who had mild COVID-19 (a few samples of this study predate the infection). Cell type and time point are not known.

The chain combines TRBV5-1 with TRBJ2-6; 9 bases line up with TRBD1. Trimming took 0 bases from V and 4 from J; bases not matched to a gene: 8. Germline-derived CDR1 and CDR2 are SGHRS and YFSETQ. The CDR3 loop spans 18 amino acids. The CDR3 DNA reads TGCGCCAGCAGCTTGGGAGGACAGGGGCCATACGGGGCCAACGTCCTGACTTTC. It encodes CASSLGGQGPYGANVLTF. Drawing the rest from reference TRBV5-1 and TRBJ2-6, the complete variable domain is KAGVTQTPRYLIKTRGQQVTLSCSPISGHRSVSWYQQTPGQGLQFLFEYFSETQRNKGNFPGRFSGRQFSNSRSEMNVSTLELGDSALYLCASSLGGQGPYGANVLTFGAGSRLTVL.

The rearrangement uses TRBV7-3 and TRBJ2-3; 9 nucleotides align to TRBD2. The ends lost 5 bases at V and 4 bases at J; junction bases unmatched: 10. Germline CDR1 is SGHTA and CDR2 is FQGTGA. CDR3 length: 16 amino acids. The CDR3 reads CASSPRGGRVADTQYF. CDR3 DNA: TGTGCCAGCAGCCCACGGGGCGGGAGGGTCGCAGATACGCAGTATTTT.

This clonotype was counted a few times. The chain couples TRBV20-1 to TRBJ1-6; possible D gene TRBD1, 6 bases. The V gene's germline CDR1 is DFQATT and CDR2 SNEGSKA (reference sequence). The CDR3 extends over 13 amino acids. The ends were cut back, 1 base at V and 7 bases at J, with 8 bases in the middle. The CDR3 nucleotides read TGCAGTGCTAGAGTAGACAGGAATTCACCCCTCCACTTT. It encodes CSARVDRNSPLHF.

This clonotype was recorded a few times. The chain joins TRBV7-9 to TRBJ1-1, with D possibly matching TRBD1 (6 bases). Germline loops: CDR1 SEHNR, CDR2 FQNEAQ (reference sequence). V dropped 5 bases and J dropped 2 bases, with 12 bases sitting between them. CDR3 length: 14 amino acids. Written as DNA, the CDR3 is TGTGCCAGCAGCCAGCGGGGGGCCAACACTGAAGCTTTCTTT. It specifies CASSQRGANTEAFF. The variable domain in full, completed from reference TRBV7-9 and TRBJ1-1, reads DTGVSQNPRHKITKRGQNVTFRCDPISEHNRLYWYRQTLGQGPEFLTYFQNEAQLEKSRLLSDRFSAERPKGSFSTLEIQRTEQGDSAMYLCASSQRGANTEAFFGQGTRLTVV.

This clonotype was observed a few times. The chain is built from TRBV3-1 and TRBJ2-1, with TRBD1 matching 7 bases. V lost 5 bases and J lost 3; bases outside the gene matches: 10. CDR3 length: 16 residues. Germline values: CDR1 LGHDT, CDR2 YNNKEL (reference sequence). CDR3 sequence: CASSSFRDSRYNEQFF. DNA of the CDR3: TGTGCCAGCAGCTCGTTCCGGGACAGTCGCTACAATGAGCAGTTCTTC.

V is TRBV12-3 or TRBV12-4 and J is TRBJ1-3; D is ambiguous. V gave up 0 bases and J gave up 2 bases, with 11 bases separating them. This CDR3 contains 16 residues. The CDR3 region has the DNA TGTGCCAGCAGTTTAGCGTCCGGGGTCCCTGGAAACACCATATATTTT. Translated: CASSLASGVPGNTIYF.

The chain is built from TRBV21-1 and TRBJ2-7; TRBD2, the D gene given by the table, was not confirmed from the DNA. TRBV21-1 is noted as a pseudogene. The CDR3 runs to 15 residues. This chain's CDR3 is CASSKEAGHLCEQYF. The CDR3 coding sequence is TGTGCCAGCAGCAAAGAGGCAGGGCATCTCTGCGAGCAGTACTTC.

V is TRBV6-6 and J is TRBJ2-5; a possible D gene is TRBD2 (5 bases). Germline assignment: CDR1 MNHNY and CDR2 SVGAGI (reference sequence). The CDR3 loop spans 13 amino acids. The V end was cut by 8 bases, the J end by 2 bases, with 12 bases between. The CDR3 DNA follows: TGTGCCAGCCAGAAGCGGCGGCAAGAGACCCAGTACTTC. Translating gives CASQKRRQETQYF.

V gene TRBV12-3 or TRBV12-4 combines with J gene TRBJ2-3; D is possibly TRBD2 (6 bases). The V end was cut by 5 bases, the J end by 9 bases, with 21 bases between. The CDR3 contains 15 residues. CDR3 in amino acids: CASSLREPTTQTQYF. CDR3 in DNA: TGTGCCAGCAGTCTCCGGGAGCCAACAACCCAAACGCAGTATTTT.

V usage is TRBV24-1 and J usage is TRBJ2-7; 11 bases match TRBD2. J lost 2 bases, V lost 4 bases, and 15 bases had no gene match. Germline CDR1 is KGHDR and CDR2 is SFDVKD. The CDR3 sequence is 19 residues long. The CDR3 here is CATSEIPGLADGGAYEQYF. The CDR3 DNA sequence: TGTGCCACCAGTGAGATTCCGGGACTAGCGGATGGTGGGGCCTACGAGCAGTACTTC.

This clonotype was seen only a few times. The V gene is TRBV5-1, the J gene TRBJ2-3, with 8 bases lining up with TRBD2. With 4 bases clipped from V and 3 bases from J, the junction kept 10 bases outside the gene matches. The length of the CDR3 is 16 residues. Per germline, CDR1 SGHRS and CDR2 YFSETQ. The CDR3 is CASSGGRLAWTDTQYF. In DNA, the CDR3 is TGCGCCAGCAGCGGTGGTCGACTAGCGTGGACAGATACGCAGTATTTT.